This T cell receptor (beta chain) was identified in a study of blood T cell repertoires in COVID-19. In the study overall: Sources were T cells, B-cell-depleted T cells, or PBMCs; the material itself was cDNA or gDNA.

The CDR3 spans 13 residues. Per germline, CDR1 MNHEY and CDR2 SVGAGI. The V and J ends lost 6 bases and 7 bases respectively, with 16 bases between them. Produced via immunoSEQ multiplex PCR; TCRdb's table is partial and in-frame only. The sample lists some 340,000 clones, 80% to 85% occurring once. The V gene is TRBV6-5, the J gene TRBJ2-7; weak D call: TRBD2 (5 bases). The clonotype originates from a woman aged 45-59 years who had recovered from COVID-19. The specimen sequenced was PBMCs or T cells enriched from blood (not recorded which). CDR3 loop: CASSSRLLVEQYF. In DNA, the CDR3 is TGTGCCAGCAGCTCCAGACTATTGGTGGAGCAGTACTTC.